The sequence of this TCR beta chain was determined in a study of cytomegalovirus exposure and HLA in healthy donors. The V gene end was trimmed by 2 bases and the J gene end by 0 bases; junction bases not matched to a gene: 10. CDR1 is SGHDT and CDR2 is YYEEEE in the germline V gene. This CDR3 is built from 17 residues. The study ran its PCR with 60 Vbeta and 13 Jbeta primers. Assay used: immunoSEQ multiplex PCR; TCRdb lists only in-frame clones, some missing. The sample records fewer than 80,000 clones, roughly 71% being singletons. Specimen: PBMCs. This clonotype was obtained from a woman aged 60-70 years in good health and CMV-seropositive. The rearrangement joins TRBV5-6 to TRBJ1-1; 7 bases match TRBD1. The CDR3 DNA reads TGTGCCAGCAGCTTCCGACAGGGACCCCACATGAACACTGAAGCTTTCTTT. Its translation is CASSFRQGPHMNTEAFF.